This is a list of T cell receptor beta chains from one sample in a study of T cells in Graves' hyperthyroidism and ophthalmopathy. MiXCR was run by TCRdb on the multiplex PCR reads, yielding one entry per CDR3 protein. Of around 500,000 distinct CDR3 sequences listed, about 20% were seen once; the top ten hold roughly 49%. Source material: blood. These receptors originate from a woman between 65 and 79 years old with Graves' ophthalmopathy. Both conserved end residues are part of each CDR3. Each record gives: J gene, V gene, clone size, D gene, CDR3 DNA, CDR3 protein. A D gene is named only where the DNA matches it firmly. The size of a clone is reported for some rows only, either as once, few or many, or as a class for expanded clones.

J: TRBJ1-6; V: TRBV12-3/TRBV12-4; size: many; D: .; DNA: TGTGCCAGCAGTTTATCAGGGGCCAATTCACCCCTCCACTTT; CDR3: CASSLSGANSPLHF
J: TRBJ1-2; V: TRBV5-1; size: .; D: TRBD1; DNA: TGCGCCAGCAGCTTGGATGCAGGGGGCATCTATGGCTACACCTTC; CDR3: CASSLDAGGIYGYTF
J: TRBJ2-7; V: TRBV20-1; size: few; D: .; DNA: TGCAGTGCTGCAACGGACACCATTTACGAGCAGTACTTC; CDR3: CSAATDTIYEQYF
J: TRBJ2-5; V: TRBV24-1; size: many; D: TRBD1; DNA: TGTGCCACCAGTGATACCGGACAGGGGGCGAGGGAGACCCAGTACTTC; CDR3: CATSDTGQGARETQYF
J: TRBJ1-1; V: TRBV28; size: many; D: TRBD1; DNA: TGTGCCAGCAGTTCCCCCGGGACAGGGAAGCGTACGACTTTCTTT; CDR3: CASSSPGTGKRTTFF
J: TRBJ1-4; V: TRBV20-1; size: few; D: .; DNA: TGCAGTGCTAGAGTGGGTAGGGATAATGAAAAACTGTTTTTT; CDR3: CSARVGRDNEKLFF
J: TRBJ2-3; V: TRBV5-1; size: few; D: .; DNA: TGCGCCAGCTCGAGGGTGGCCGCACTCGCTACGCAGTATTTT; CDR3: CASSRVAALATQYF
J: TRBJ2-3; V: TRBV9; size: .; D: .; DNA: TGTGCCAGCGGCCCCTCCCGAGGACGCACAGATACGCAGTATTTT; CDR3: CASGPSRGRTDTQYF
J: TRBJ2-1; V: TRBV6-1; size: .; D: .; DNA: TGTGCCAGCAGGAACACTGCCACTGAGCAGTTCTTC; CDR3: CASRNTATEQFF
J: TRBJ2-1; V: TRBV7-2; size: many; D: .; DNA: TGTGCCAGCAGCTTAGATTTAGGGGACAATGAGCAGTTCTTC; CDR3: CASSLDLGDNEQFF
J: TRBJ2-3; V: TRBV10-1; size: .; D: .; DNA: TGCGCCAGCAGTGAGGAAACGGATAACACAGATACGCAGTATTTT; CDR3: CASSEETDNTDTQYF
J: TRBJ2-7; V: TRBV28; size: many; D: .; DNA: TGTGCCAGCAGTTATGCAGGGGTATACGAGCAGTACTTC; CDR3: CASSYAGVYEQYF
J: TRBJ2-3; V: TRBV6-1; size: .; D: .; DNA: TGTGCCAGCAGTCAGCAAGGAGTCAATTTAGATACGCAGTATTTT; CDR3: CASSQQGVNLDTQYF
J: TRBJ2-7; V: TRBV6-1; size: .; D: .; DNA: TGTGCCAGCCACTCGGGACTCCCTTACGAGCAGTACTTC; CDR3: CASHSGLPYEQYF
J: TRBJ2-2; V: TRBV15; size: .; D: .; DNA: TGTGCCACCAGTACCGGGACCGTCACCGGGGAGCTGTTTTTT; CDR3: CATSTGTVTGELFF
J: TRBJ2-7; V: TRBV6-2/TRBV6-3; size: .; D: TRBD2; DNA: TGTGCCAGCAGACCCCCCCGGGAGAGCGGGAGGGGATACGAGCAGTACTTC; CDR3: CASRPPRESGRGYEQYF
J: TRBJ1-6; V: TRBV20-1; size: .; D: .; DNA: TGCAGTGCTAGCCCGCCGGGTTGGAGCTCCTATAATTCACCCCTCCACTTT; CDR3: CSASPPGWSSYNSPLHF
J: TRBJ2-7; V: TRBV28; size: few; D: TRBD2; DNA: TGTGCCAGCATTATGCCGGGGACTACGCTGAACGAGCAGTACTTC; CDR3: CASIMPGTTLNEQYF
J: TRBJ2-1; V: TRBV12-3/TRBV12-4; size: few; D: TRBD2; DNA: TGTGCCAGCAGTTTGTTACTAGCGGTACATTTTAATGAGCAGTTCTTC; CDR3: CASSLLLAVHFNEQFF
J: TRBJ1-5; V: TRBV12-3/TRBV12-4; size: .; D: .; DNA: TGTGCCAGCAACCCGAATAGCAATCAGCCCCAGCATTTT; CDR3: CASNPNSNQPQHF
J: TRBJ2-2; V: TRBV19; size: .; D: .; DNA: TGTGCCAGTAGTATAGGCGGAGGGGCCGGGGAGCTGTTTTTT; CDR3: CASSIGGGAGELFF
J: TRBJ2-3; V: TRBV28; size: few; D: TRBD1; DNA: TGTGCCAGCAGATACGGACAGGGGGGGAACAACATAGGTACGCAGTATTTT; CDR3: CASRYGQGGNNIGTQYF
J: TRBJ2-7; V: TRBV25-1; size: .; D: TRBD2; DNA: TGTGCCAGCAGTGAAAGCGGGAGGATCAGTGGCGAGCAGTACTTC; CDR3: CASSESGRISGEQYF
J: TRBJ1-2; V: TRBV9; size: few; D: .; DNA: TGTGCCAGCAGCCCCTCCGTATTGGCTGGCTACACCTTC; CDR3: CASSPSVLAGYTF
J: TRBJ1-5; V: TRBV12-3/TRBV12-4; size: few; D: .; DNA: TGTGCCAGCAGTTTAGCGGGGGGTGATCAGCCCCAGCATTTT; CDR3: CASSLAGGDQPQHF
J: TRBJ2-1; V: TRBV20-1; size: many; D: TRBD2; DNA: TGCAGTGCTGAGAGGTCCCTAGCGGGAGGAATGGCAGGCAATGAGCAGTTCTTC; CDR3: CSAERSLAGGMAGNEQFF
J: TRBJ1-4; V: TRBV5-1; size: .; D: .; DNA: TGCGCCAGCAGCCCACAGGAAATTAATGAAAAACTGTTTTTT; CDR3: CASSPQEINEKLFF
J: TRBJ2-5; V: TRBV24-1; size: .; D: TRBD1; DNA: TGTGCCACCAGTGACCGGGACAGGGGGCAGGAGACCCAGTACTTC; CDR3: CATSDRDRGQETQYF
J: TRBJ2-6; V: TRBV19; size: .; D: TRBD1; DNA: TGTGCCAGTAGTCCCTATGGACAGGTCAGGGAGGCCAACGTCCTGACTTTC; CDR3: CASSPYGQVREANVLTF
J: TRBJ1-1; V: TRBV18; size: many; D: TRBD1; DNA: TGTGCCAGCTCTCTGGGACAGGGAGCTTTCGGCACTGAAGCTTTCTTT; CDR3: CASSLGQGAFGTEAFF